The 20 T cell receptor beta chains below come from one sample, sequenced in a study of T-cell memory formation after mild COVID-19 (dated by TCRdb to the early 2020s). Library preparation was by 5' RACE. Sequencing was carried out with an Illumina NovaSeq 6000. TCRdb trimmed the raw reads at Q25, called clones with MiXCR and kept productive beta chains. Identical CDR3 protein sequences are pooled into one entry, listed with their most common genes and DNA. Within this sample are about 430,000 distinct CDR3 sequences, with approximately 24% of them counted one time only. The ten largest clones take up 7.5% to 10% of the sample. The sample was PBMCs or a T cell subset sorted from them (not recorded which). These receptor sequences come from an adult woman who had mild COVID-19 (a few samples of this study predate the infection). The sample titles of this study are shuffled in the database, so cell type and time point are left out; the donor was told from shared clones.

This clonotype was found a few times. J is TRBJ2-5 and V is TRBV23-1; D unresolved. TRBV23-1 is recorded as an ORF, its role being uncertain. Between the trimmed V and J ends, which lost 3 bases and 7 bases, there was a span of 15 bases. The CDR3 consists of 14 residues. Here the CDR3 reads CASSHPGRGGTQYF. The CDR3 nucleotides read TGCGCCAGCAGTCACCCGGGCCGCGGCGGGACCCAGTACTTC.

The gene calls are TRBV11-2 and TRBJ1-2, with D possibly TRBD1 on 6 matching bases. The germline CDR1 and CDR2 sequences are SGHAT and FQNNGV. Between the trimmed V and J ends, which lost 1 base and 7 bases, there was a span of 10 bases. This CDR3 spans 13 amino acids. The DNA of the CDR3 is TGTGCCAGCAGCTTAGGTGGGGGCAGTGGCTACACCTTC. Amino acid sequence: CASSLGGGSGYTF.

The chain recombines TRBV5-1 with TRBJ1-1, with a possible D match to TRBD1 (5 bases). V dropped 3 bases and J dropped 1 base, with 10 bases sitting between them. CDR3 length: 14 residues. Germline V gives CDR1 SGHRS, CDR2 YFSETQ. As DNA, the CDR3 is TGCGCCAGCAGCTCGGGGACCTCGAACACTGAAGCTTTCTTT. It codes for CASSSGTSNTEAFF.

This clonotype has a handful of counts. This chain joins TRBV6-2 or TRBV6-3 and TRBJ2-1; tentatively, D is TRBD1 or TRBD2 (5 bases each). The CDR3 extends over 13 amino acids. CDR1 is MNHEY and CDR2 is SVGEGT in the germline V gene. V lost 5 bases, J lost 6 bases, and 11 bases lay in between. DNA of the CDR3: TGTGCCAGCAGTCTAACTAGGGGCAATGAGCAGTTCTTC. Its protein product is CASSLTRGNEQFF.

This chain links TRBV29-1 with TRBJ1-6; 7 bases match TRBD1. The germline V gene has CDR1 SQVTM and CDR2 ANQGSEA. Trimming at V came to 4 bases and at J to 7 bases, leaving 4 bases not matched to a gene. The CDR3 has 13 amino acids. The CDR3 nucleotides are TGCAGCGTTGCACAGGGGAGGAATTCACCCCTCCACTTT. It translates to CSVAQGRNSPLHF.

This clonotype was seen ten or more times. This chain uses TRBV30 with TRBJ1-3; 7 nucleotides align to TRBD1. There are 15 residues in the CDR3. Trimming took 2 bases from V and 4 from J; bases not matched to a gene: 8. The germline V gene has CDR1 GTSNPN and CDR2 SVGIG (reference sequence). CDR3 bases: TGTGCCTGGAGTATCCTGGAGGGGGCCGGAAACACCATATATTTT. Translating it yields CAWSILEGAGNTIYF.

The genes are TRBV2 and TRBJ2-1, with 9 bases aligning to TRBD2. J gave up 4 bases and V 6 bases, and 7 bases lay outside the gene matches. The CDR3 consists of 15 residues. CDR1 is SNHLY, CDR2 FYNNEI, per germline. The CDR3 DNA follows: TGTGCCAGCAGGCGGGCTAGCGGGGAATACAATGAGCAGTTCTTC. It encodes CASRRASGEYNEQFF.

The chain employs TRBV12-3 or TRBV12-4 and TRBJ2-7; TRBD1 aligns across 7 bases. CDR3 size: 15 residues. J was trimmed by 3 bases and V by 6 bases; bases with no gene match: 11. This chain's CDR3 is CASSPRTGWVYEQYF. CDR3 DNA sequence: TGTGCCAGCAGCCCCCGGACAGGTTGGGTCTACGAGCAGTACTTC.

V gene TRBV24-1 combines with J gene TRBJ2-1; no reliable D call. Trimming took 4 bases from V and 15 from J, leaving 12 bases between them. Germline V gene data show CDR1 as KGHDR and CDR2 as SFDVKD. The length of the CDR3 is 11 residues. For the CDR3, the DNA is TGTGCCACCAGTGAGCAGGCATTACTGTTCTTC. Translating it yields CATSEQALLFF.

The V and J genes are TRBV20-1 and TRBJ1-4; 8 bases line up with TRBD1. The CDR3 is 14 amino acids. V shed 5 bases and J 8 bases; nucleotides not matched to a gene: 10. CDR1 is DFQATT, CDR2 SNEGSKA, per germline (reference sequence). CDR3 region: CSAEAGTGYEKLFF. CDR3 in DNA: TGCAGTGCTGAGGCCGGGACAGGCTACGAAAAACTGTTTTTT.

CDR3 DNA: TGTGCCAGCAGCCGGAATGGGGAGACCCAGTACTTC. It yields the protein CASSRNGETQYF. The chain links TRBV12-3 or TRBV12-4 to TRBJ2-5; D is unclear. V lost 6 bases, J lost 5 bases, and 10 bases lay in between. The CDR3 length is 12 residues.

In its sample, this clonotype was seen a few times. The rearrangement uses TRBV5-1 and TRBJ2-3; 11 bases fit TRBD2. Germline V gene sequence: CDR1 SGHRS, CDR2 YFSETQ. Unmatched junction bases numbered 5, after V lost 3 bases and J lost 2 bases. The CDR3 spans 16 residues. The CDR3 sequence: CASSSSSGGLTDTQYF. In DNA, the CDR3 is TGCGCCAGCAGCTCCTCTAGCGGGGGGCTCACAGATACGCAGTATTTT.

This clonotype was counted a few times. This sequence joins TRBV18 and TRBJ2-5; a weak D match, TRBD2 (6 bases). V lost 3 bases to trimming and J lost 5 bases, with 10 bases between them. The germline V gene has CDR1 KGHSH and CDR2 LQKENI. The CDR3 runs to 13 residues. The CDR3 protein is CASSPGDWETQYF. Written as DNA, the CDR3 is TGTGCCAGCTCACCTGGGGACTGGGAGACCCAGTACTTC.

This clonotype was detected a few times. The gene calls are TRBV7-3 and TRBJ1-3; no clear D. The CDR3 has 13 residues. Between the trimmed V and J ends, which lost 2 bases and 7 bases, there was a span of 9 bases. Germline V gene data show CDR1 as SGHTA and CDR2 as FQGTGA. The CDR3: CASSLSSENTIYF. The CDR3 region has the DNA TGTGCCAGCAGCTTATCATCGGAGAACACCATATATTTT.

This clonotype was detected many times. This CDR3 reads CASSLEKGAWNEQFF. As DNA, the CDR3 is TGTGCCAGCAGCTTAGAGAAAGGCGCCTGGAATGAGCAGTTCTTC. This chain uses TRBV7-2 with TRBJ2-1; D is unclear. Germline V gene data show CDR1 as SGHTA and CDR2 as FQGNSA. V was shortened by 1 base and J by 7 bases, with 14 bases between the two germline ends. This CDR3 contains 15 residues.

The chain employs TRBV2 and TRBJ2-5; D is perhaps TRBD2 (6 bases). This CDR3 comprises 16 residues. Trimming removed 6 bases from V and 0 bases from J, with 17 bases in between. Germline CDR1 and CDR2: SNHLY and FYNNEI. CDR3: CASRVRGTLYQETQYF. The CDR3 nucleotides read TGTGCCAGCAGGGTCCGGGGGACCTTGTACCAAGAGACCCAGTACTTC.

This clonotype appeared a few times. The chain uses TRBV7-2 and TRBJ2-1; D is undetermined. The V and J ends lost 4 bases and 0 bases respectively, with 10 bases between them. Germline CDR1 SGHTA, CDR2 FQGNSA. The CDR3 consists of 15 residues. The CDR3 bases are TGTGCCAGCAGCTACGCGACCAACTCCTACAATGAGCAGTTCTTC. Translation: CASSYATNSYNEQFF.

This clonotype was picked up a small number of times. The V call is TRBV20-1, the J call TRBJ2-1; 8 bases fit TRBD2. This CDR3 has 15 residues. Germline V CDR1 and CDR2: DFQATT, SNEGSKA (reference sequence). V was clipped by 6 bases and J by 6 bases; unmatched bases: 13. The DNA for the CDR3 is TGCAGTGCCCCTAAGGCAAGCGGGAGATCCAATGAGCAGTTCTTC. This gives the protein CSAPKASGRSNEQFF.

The chain has TRBV4-2 and TRBJ2-7; D unresolved. V was trimmed by 0 bases and J by 6 bases, leaving 9 bases between them. CDR3 size: 13 residues. Per germline, CDR1 LGHNA and CDR2 YNFKEQ. CDR3 loop: CASSQDPSGEQYF. CDR3 in DNA: TGTGCCAGCAGCCAAGATCCCTCGGGCGAGCAGTACTTC.

Here the CDR3 DNA reads TGCGCCAGCAGTCCCGGGACAAGTGGGGCCAACGTCCTGACTTTC. This encodes CASSPGTSGANVLTF. The J gene is TRBJ2-6, the V gene TRBV5-1; D is possibly TRBD1 (6 bases). The CDR3 extends over 15 amino acids. Trimming took off 5 bases at V and 3 bases at J, with 12 bases between the two ends. Germline V gives CDR1 SGHRS, CDR2 YFSETQ. Using reference TRBV5-1 and TRBJ2-6 for the parts outside the CDR3, the full variable domain is KAGVTQTPRYLIKTRGQQVTLSCSPISGHRSVSWYQQTPGQGLQFLFEYFSETQRNKGNFPGRFSGRQFSNSRSEMNVSTLELGDSALYLCASSPGTSGANVLTFGAGSRLTVL.